This T cell receptor (beta chain) was identified during a study of CD8+CD57+ T cells in acquired aplastic anemia. Sequencing involved patients with CD8+CD57+ cell expansion previously shown by flow cytometry. Germline values: CDR1 SNHLY, CDR2 FYNNEI. V was cut by 7 bases and J by 5 bases, with 11 bases left in between. The CDR3 consists of 13 residues. Using genomic DNA as the template, TCR beta VDJ and CDR3 profiling was carried out. TCRdb analysed the reads with MiXCR anew, one entry per CDR3 protein. This table has roughly 80,000 distinct CDR3 sequences, 70% appearing once. The chain uses TRBV2 and TRBJ1-4, with D perhaps matching TRBD1 (6 bases). Specimen: sorted CD4+, CD8+, or CD8+CD57+ T cells (not recorded which) from PBMCs. The sequence came from a human donor with aplastic anemia. The CDR3 spells CASTRDKNEKLFF. CDR3 in DNA: TGTGCCAGCACCCGGGACAAGAATGAAAAACTGTTTTTT.